One and the same sample provided the 26 T cell receptor beta chains below, sequenced in a study of T-cell memory formation after mild COVID-19. TCRdb ran MiXCR on the 5' RACE reads and lists one entry per CDR3 protein. The table lists roughly 170,000 distinct CDR3 sequences, around 20% of them singletons. The sequenced sample was PBMCs or a T cell subset sorted from them (not recorded which). The source is a man between 18 and 35 years old who had mild COVID-19 (a few samples of this study predate the infection). Cell type and time point are not known.

The chain is built from TRBV5-4 and TRBJ2-2, with a tentative D call TRBD1 (6 bases). Germline V CDR1 and CDR2: SGHNT, YYREEE (reference sequence). There are 15 residues in the CDR3. The germline V and J ends were trimmed by 4 bases and 2 bases, with 12 bases remaining between them. The CDR3 loop is CASSVDSQNTGELFF. The CDR3 bases are TGTGCCAGCAGCGTGGACAGCCAAAACACCGGGGAGCTGTTTTTT.

The chain recombines TRBV7-2 with TRBJ1-1; D is perhaps TRBD1 (6 bases). The CDR3 is made up of 16 amino acids. Deletions cut 6 bases from V and 0 bases from J, with 17 bases between. CDR1 is SGHTA, CDR2 FQGNSA, per germline. The CDR3 spells CASRFFQGGLNTEAFF. CDR3 in DNA: TGTGCCAGCAGATTCTTCCAAGGGGGGCTGAACACTGAAGCTTTCTTT.

The genes are TRBV7-2 and TRBJ1-1; D might be TRBD1 (6 bases). The germline V gene has CDR1 SGHTA and CDR2 FQGNSA. V was pared by 5 bases and J by 1 base, with 17 bases between. This CDR3 is 16 amino acids long. CDR3 region: CASSMRLGGGNTEAFF. The CDR3 bases are TGTGCCAGCAGCATGAGGTTAGGGGGAGGGAACACTGAAGCTTTCTTT.

The V call is TRBV20-1, the J call TRBJ2-3; D uncertain. CDR3 size: 12 residues. The germline CDR1 and CDR2 sequences are DFQATT and SNEGSKA (reference sequence). The CDR3 sequence is CGPAASTDTQYF. For the CDR3, the DNA is TGCGGCCCAGCAGCAAGCACAGATACGCAGTATTTT.

This clonotype was counted ten times or more. The V and J genes are TRBV4-1 and TRBJ1-1; 7 bases are a match to TRBD1. The CDR3 is 20 residues long. Germline lookup yields CDR1 MGHRA and CDR2 YSYEKL. The V segment lost 4 bases and the J segment 0 bases; nucleotides outside the gene matches: 20. DNA of the CDR3: TGCGCCAGCAGCCCACGGCAGGGGGTACGTACCACGGAAATGAACACTGAAGCTTTCTTT. This sequence encodes CASSPRQGVRTTEMNTEAFF.

A few counts support this clonotype. This chain links TRBV5-1 with TRBJ1-1; no clear D. V was shortened by 0 bases and J by 1 base, with 10 bases between the two germline ends. The germline V gene encodes CDR1 SGHRS and CDR2 YFSETQ. The CDR3 totals 15 residues. As DNA, the CDR3 is TGCGCCAGCAGCTTGGTTCCAGGCCGGAACACTGAAGCTTTCTTT. It is translated as CASSLVPGRNTEAFF.

This clonotype showed up just a few times. J is TRBJ2-1 and V is TRBV24-1; 10 nucleotides align to TRBD2. V lost 4 bases, J lost 3 bases, and 2 bases stayed unmatched. This CDR3 has 15 amino acids. CDR1 and CDR2 from the germline V gene are KGHDR and SFDVKD. The CDR3 loop reads CATSEPSGGYNEQFF. DNA for the CDR3: TGTGCCACCAGTGAGCCTAGCGGGGGCTACAATGAGCAGTTCTTC.

This chain joins TRBV18 and TRBJ1-2, with 7 bases aligning to TRBD1. This CDR3 region has 16 residues. J was trimmed by 3 bases and V by 4 bases; bases with no gene match: 11. Germline V gene sequence: CDR1 KGHSH, CDR2 LQKENI. The CDR3 sequence: CASSRQQGIDDYGYTF. CDR3 sequence (DNA): TGTGCCAGCTCACGACAACAGGGGATAGACGACTATGGCTACACCTTC.

The rearrangement links TRBV20-1 to TRBJ1-3; 10 bases agree with TRBD1. Germline V gene sequence: CDR1 DFQATT, CDR2 SNEGSKA (reference sequence). Unmatched junction bases numbered 12, after V lost 5 bases and J lost 2 bases. The CDR3 runs 17 residues. The DNA for the CDR3 is TGCAGTGCTCCCCGGGACAGGGGTCGGGCGGCTGGAAACACCATATATTTT. It translates to CSAPRDRGRAAGNTIYF.

In its sample, this clonotype was seen a few times. The CDR3 nucleotides read TGCAGTGCTCAGGACAGGGTTGGCGGCTACACCTTC. It specifies CSAQDRVGGYTF. The J gene is TRBJ1-2, the V gene TRBV20-1; 8 nucleotides agree with TRBD1. From germline, CDR1 is DFQATT and CDR2 SNEGSKA (reference sequence). The CDR3 is 12 amino acids. Unmatched junction bases numbered 7, after V lost 5 bases and J lost 8 bases.

The chain couples TRBV29-1 to TRBJ2-1, with D possibly being TRBD1 or TRBD2 (5 bases each). Germline loops: CDR1 SQVTM, CDR2 ANQGSEA. This CDR3 has 17 amino acids. V was trimmed by 1 base and J by 0 bases, leaving 16 bases between them. CDR3 region: CSVEGYLARGSYNEQFF. CDR3 nucleotide sequence: TGCAGCGTTGAAGGCTATCTCGCGAGGGGCTCCTACAATGAGCAGTTCTTC.

In this sample, this clonotype turned up a few times. The chain combines TRBV27 with TRBJ2-2; TRBD1 matches 8 bases. The J segment lost 4 bases and the V segment lost 4 bases, leaving 5 bases of the junction unmatched. Germline-derived CDR1 and CDR2 are MNHEY and SMNVEV (reference sequence). This CDR3 comprises 15 residues. The CDR3: CASSSNTGGTGELFF. As DNA, the CDR3 is TGTGCCAGCAGTTCGAACACAGGGGGCACCGGGGAGCTGTTTTTT.

This chain links TRBV6-2 or TRBV6-3 with TRBJ2-3, with D tentatively TRBD1 (6 bases). Germline CDR1 is MNHEY and CDR2 is SVGEGT. Trimming took off 6 bases at V and 5 bases at J, with 9 bases between the two ends. This CDR3 comprises 12 residues. The CDR3 coding sequence is TGTGCCAGCAGGCACAGGGTAGATACGCAGTATTTT. It translates to CASRHRVDTQYF.

This clonotype was recorded a few times. This sequence joins TRBV6-2 or TRBV6-3 and TRBJ2-5, with D hard to call. The CDR3 contains 13 residues. V gave up 2 bases and J gave up 1 base, with 5 bases separating them. CDR1 is MNHEY, CDR2 SVGEGT, per germline. CDR3 in amino acids: CASSYGSQETQYF. CDR3 nucleotides: TGTGCCAGCAGTTACGGCAGCCAAGAGACCCAGTACTTC.

This sequence joins TRBV20-1 and TRBJ1-1; TRBD1 aligns across 8 bases. The CDR3 extends over 16 amino acids. Trimming cost V 0 bases and J 4 bases; bases outside gene matches: 10. Germline loops: CDR1 DFQATT, CDR2 SNEGSKA (reference sequence). The CDR3 loop is CSARDAPGGRGTEAFF. DNA of the CDR3: TGCAGTGCTAGAGATGCGCCAGGGGGCAGGGGCACTGAAGCTTTCTTT.

The table lists this clonotype with many counts. The CDR3: CASTRQGFGANVLTF. The DNA for the CDR3 is TGTGCCAGCACCAGACAGGGTTTTGGGGCCAACGTCCTGACTTTC. The chain couples TRBV6-5 to TRBJ2-6; 7 nucleotides line up with TRBD1. V lost 7 bases to trimming and J lost 3 bases; unmatched junction nucleotides: 6. This CDR3 contains 15 residues. CDR1 MNHEY and CDR2 SVGAGI come from the germline V gene.

This clonotype was recorded only once. This chain uses TRBV20-1 with TRBJ2-3, with a possible D match to TRBD2 (6 bases). Deletions cut 1 base from V and 4 bases from J, with 15 bases between. The CDR3 sequence is 15 residues long. The germline gives CDR1 DFQATT, CDR2 SNEGSKA (reference sequence). CDR3 loop: CSARGGTGDADTQYF. The CDR3, as DNA: TGCAGTGCTAGAGGGGGGACTGGGGACGCAGATACGCAGTATTTT.

This clonotype has a handful of counts. The chain is built from TRBV12-3 or TRBV12-4 and TRBJ2-5; TRBD2 matches at 13 bases. Trimming took 5 bases from V and 5 from J; bases not matched to a gene: 14. This CDR3 spans 18 amino acids. CDR3 coding DNA: TGTGCCAGCAGTCGCCCCGTTACTAGCGGGGGGGCCGGGGAGACCCAGTACTTC. It yields the protein CASSRPVTSGGAGETQYF.

At least ten counts were recorded for this clonotype. The chain uses TRBV7-7 and TRBJ2-1; D perhaps matches TRBD2 (5 bases). The CDR3 runs to 16 residues. Trimming took 1 base from V and 0 from J, leaving 10 bases between them. Germline V gene lookup returns CDR1 SSHAT and CDR2 FNYEAQ (reference sequence). The CDR3 here is CASSLEVGSSYNEQFF. CDR3 nucleotides: TGTGCCAGCAGCTTAGAGGTTGGGAGCTCCTACAATGAGCAGTTCTTC.

Only a few counts were recorded for this clonotype. The V call is TRBV7-9, the J call TRBJ1-2, with D maybe TRBD1 (5 bases). Germline CDR1 and CDR2: SEHNR and FQNEAQ (reference sequence). This CDR3 region has 15 residues. With 0 bases removed from V and 2 bases from J, the gap between germline ends came to 10 bases. The CDR3 DNA follows: TGTGCCAGCAGCTTAGCGCTTCGGGGGAACTATGGCTACACCTTC. Translation gives CASSLALRGNYGYTF. Filled out from reference TRBV7-9 and TRBJ1-2, the complete variable domain reads DTGVSQNPRHKITKRGQNVTFRCDPISEHNRLYWYRQTLGQGPEFLTYFQNEAQLEKSRLLSDRFSAERPKGSFSTLEIQRTEQGDSAMYLCASSLALRGNYGYTFGSGTRLTVV.

The chain combines TRBV7-3 with TRBJ2-5; D gene uncertain. Trimming removed 3 bases at V and 5 bases at J, with 7 bases between. The CDR3 has 12 residues. Germline V lookup: CDR1 SGHTA, CDR2 FQGTGA. The CDR3 nucleotides are TGTGCCAGCAGCTTTTGTATTGAGACCCAGTACTTC. Protein product: CASSFCIETQYF.

This clonotype was observed a handful of times. The DNA of the CDR3 is TGCGCCAGCAGCTTGGTACCAGGGACAAACATTCAGTACTTC. This encodes CASSLVPGTNIQYF. This sequence joins TRBV5-1 and TRBJ2-4; D might be TRBD1 or TRBD2, each matching 5 bases. CDR1 is SGHRS and CDR2 is YFSETQ in the germline V gene. V shed 0 bases and J shed 6 bases, with 10 bases lying between them. This CDR3 is 14 amino acids long.

In its sample, this clonotype was seen many times. The chain carries TRBV7-9 and TRBJ2-5; D is unclear. The germline gives CDR1 SEHNR, CDR2 FQNEAQ (reference sequence). Deletions cut 6 bases from V and 2 bases from J, with 10 bases between. The CDR3 contains 13 residues. The CDR3 spells CASSLLGQETQYF. As DNA, the CDR3 is TGTGCCAGCAGTTTGCTAGGGCAAGAGACCCAGTACTTC.

CDR3 DNA: TGTGCCAGCAGCCCCGGGGGGCGGGATGAAAAACTGTTTTTT. Amino acid sequence: CASSPGGRDEKLFF. This sequence joins TRBV5-5 and TRBJ1-4, with D perhaps TRBD1 (6 bases). CDR1 and CDR2 (germline): SGHKS, YYEKEE (reference sequence). The CDR3 runs to 14 residues. The V and J ends lost 4 bases and 6 bases respectively, with 13 bases between them.

This sequence joins TRBV5-1 and TRBJ2-3, with 13 positions matching TRBD2. J lost 1 base, V lost 3 bases, and 2 bases had no gene match. The length of the CDR3 is 16 residues. Germline assignment: CDR1 SGHRS and CDR2 YFSETQ. CDR3 amino acids: CASSSTSGGGTDTQYF. CDR3 DNA sequence: TGCGCCAGCAGCTCAACTAGCGGGGGGGGCACAGATACGCAGTATTTT.

CDR3 sequence reads: CASSFRSSGGSYNEQFF. CDR3 in DNA: TGTGCCAGCAGTTTCAGGAGTTCGGGGGGCTCCTACAATGAGCAGTTCTTC. The V call is TRBV12-3 or TRBV12-4, the J call TRBJ2-1, with 7 nucleotides matching TRBD2. This CDR3 region has 17 residues. The V segment lost 3 bases and the J segment 0 bases; nucleotides outside the gene matches: 8.